The 7 T cell receptor beta chains below all came from one sample that was sequenced in a study of Ad26.COV2.S vaccination and SARS-CoV-2 variants. Using immunoSEQ multiplex PCR, the repertoire was profiled, and TCRdb retains in-frame clones only, with some absent. Of 300,000 to 400,000 clones in the sample, roughly 84% were seen once. Treatment: 15 to 20 received Ad26.COV2.S at low or high dose, single or two shots; roughly five received placebo; per-sample allocation not given. The study sampled participants on day 63 after the first vaccine or placebo injection. The sample in question was peripheral blood, obtained in a trial of Ad26.COV2.S vaccine versus placebo. Source of these receptors: a person aged 18-60 years who received the Ad26.COV2.S COVID-19 vaccine or a placebo.

V is TRBV6-2 or TRBV6-3 and J is TRBJ2-3, with D maybe TRBD2 (6 bases). Germline V CDR1 and CDR2: MNHEY, SVGEGT. V was shortened by 2 bases and J by 2 bases, with 14 bases between the two germline ends. CDR3 size: 16 residues. The CDR3 DNA sequence: TGTGCCAGCAGTTACACTCGCGGGGAATACACAGATACGCAGTATTTT. Protein sequence: CASSYTRGEYTDTQYF.

The genes are TRBV18 and TRBJ1-2; 8 bases line up with TRBD1. The CDR3 runs to 16 residues. Germline CDR1 is KGHSH and CDR2 is LQKENI. V lost 2 bases to trimming and J lost 4 bases; unmatched junction nucleotides: 9. CDR3 DNA: TGTGCCAGCTCACCAGGTGGCCAGGGGGCTACCTATGGCTACACCTTC. Amino acids: CASSPGGQGATYGYTF.

V usage is TRBV29-1 and J usage is TRBJ2-1; TRBD1 matches at 8 bases. Per germline, CDR1 SQVTM and CDR2 ANQGSEA. The trim removed 4 bases at V and 9 bases at J, leaving 5 bases unmatched. This CDR3 contains 12 residues. CDR3: CSVAPRGREQFF. In DNA form, the CDR3 reads TGCAGCGTTGCCCCCAGGGGGCGTGAGCAGTTCTTC.

The chain combines TRBV27 with TRBJ2-5, with a weak D call TRBD2 (7 bases). The length of the CDR3 is 19 residues. The V end lost 4 bases, the J end lost 1 base, and 25 bases lay between the germline ends. Looked up from germline, CDR1 is MNHEY and CDR2 is SMNVEV (reference sequence). CDR3 in amino acids: CASSSIQSVRGARQETQYF. For the CDR3, the DNA is TGTGCCAGCAGTTCCATACAGAGCGTCCGGGGGGCACGCCAAGAGACCCAGTACTTC.

This clone was counted a single time. The chain carries TRBV5-6 and TRBJ2-1; 7 nucleotides line up with TRBD1. Trimming cost V 0 bases and J 8 bases; bases outside gene matches: 2. Germline lookup yields CDR1 SGHDT and CDR2 YYEEEE. This CDR3 contains 13 residues. For the CDR3, the DNA is TGTGCCAGCAGCTTGGGGACAGGTTATGAGCAGTTCTTC. This gives the protein CASSLGTGYEQFF.

The rearrangement joins TRBV11-2 to TRBJ2-7; TRBD1 matches at 9 bases. Germline-derived CDR1 and CDR2 are SGHAT and FQNNGV. Germline trimming cut 6 bases from V and 4 bases from J; bases unmatched to any gene: 7. The CDR3 has 14 amino acids. The CDR3 loop reads CASSPGTGKYEQYF. CDR3 coding DNA: TGTGCCAGCAGTCCAGGGACAGGGAAGTACGAGCAGTACTTC.

The V and J genes are TRBV2 and TRBJ2-1; D is ambiguous. CDR1 and CDR2 from the germline V gene are SNHLY and FYNNEI. Trimming removed 2 bases from V and 5 bases from J, with 13 bases in between. The CDR3 is 15 amino acids. CDR3 in amino acids: CASSEKWLLNNEQFF. The DNA for the CDR3 is TGTGCCAGCAGTGAAAAGTGGCTCCTTAACAATGAGCAGTTCTTC.